The TCR beta chain under discussion was sequenced for a study of blood T cell repertoires in COVID-19. The wider study: PBMCs, B-cell-depleted T cells, or T cells provided the cDNA or gDNA that made up the material.

Participants were aged roughly 18 to 89 years from around 25 US areas. Recovered status applied to Cohort 3 donors who had two consecutive negative PCRs. It also applied to those with clearance or with symptom resolution. CDR3 size: 13 residues. The V and J ends lost 4 bases and 0 bases respectively, with 7 bases between them. The germline V gene has CDR1 SGHTS and CDR2 YDEGEE. Profiling relied on immunoSEQ multiplex PCR, and the TCRdb table lists in-frame clones only, not all of them. The table records more than 250,000 clones, around 87% of them present only once. Source material: PBMCs or T cells enriched from blood (not recorded which). The clonotype comes from a young woman who had recovered from COVID-19. This sequence joins TRBV5-8 and TRBJ1-1; no clear D gene. The CDR3 coding sequence is TGTGCCAGCAGCAGCACTATGAACACTGAAGCTTTCTTT. Residues: CASSSTMNTEAFF. The full variable domain, completed using reference TRBV5-8 and TRBJ1-1, is EAGVTQSPTHLIKTRGQQATLRCSPISGHTSVYWYQQALGLGLQFLLWYDEGEERNRGNFPPRFSGRQFPNYSSELNVNALELEDSALYLCASSSTMNTEAFFGQGTRLTVV.